This T cell receptor beta chain derives from a study of graft-versus-host responses after intestinal transplantation. About the research overall: Transplant recipients had multivisceral, liver-intestinal, or isolated intestinal grafts. Tacrolimus and steroids were given for around 3 years to all recipients after anti-thymocyte globulin induction. General study points: Maximum circulating GvH clone levels tracked with early post-transplant HvG decreases. Detection of GvH clones occurred in recipient marrow, and some had their first appearance in ileum or blood.

Sequenced by immunoSEQ multiplex PCR; TCRdb stores in-frame clones only, minus some. The repertoire holds about 71,000 clones, with 80% to 95% as singletons. The CDR3 contains 12 residues. Deletions cut 6 bases from V and 4 bases from J, with 9 bases between. Germline V gives CDR1 MNHEY, CDR2 SMNVEV (reference sequence). As for this clone: Its matching antigen is unknown.

The sequencing here drew on unstimulated CD8+ T cells sorted from spleen or lymph node cells, taken before intestinal transplant. This rearrangement joins TRBV27 to TRBJ1-1, with a tentative D call TRBD1 (5 bases). The TCR comes from a human donor who received an intestinal transplant. The CDR3 DNA reads TGTGCCAGCAGAAGGGGTTCCACTGAAGCTTTCTTT. Translating it yields CASRRGSTEAFF.